The 11 T cell receptor beta chains given below trace back to one sample, sequenced in a study of cytomegalovirus exposure and HLA in healthy donors. The study ran its PCR with 60 Vbeta and 13 Jbeta primers. Sequencing used immunoSEQ multiplex PCR; TCRdb keeps in-frame clones, though not all of them. The top ten hold over 10% of the sample, which has 170,000 or so clones, roughly 80% seen once. Material: PBMCs. These receptors originate from a woman aged 45-65 years in good health and CMV-seropositive.

The J gene is TRBJ2-1, the V gene TRBV19, with TRBD2 as a possible D gene (6 bases). There are 15 residues in the CDR3. V was shortened by 3 bases and J by 7 bases, with 16 bases between the two germline ends. In germline, CDR1 is LNHDA, CDR2 SQIVND (reference sequence). The CDR3 spells CASSMYGGLTNEQFF. The CDR3 region has the DNA TGTGCCAGTAGTATGTACGGGGGTTTGACGAATGAGCAGTTCTTC.

In this sample, this clone turned up a few times. The J gene is TRBJ2-3, the V gene TRBV15; D perhaps matches TRBD2 (6 bases). The CDR3 contains 15 residues. CDR1 LNHNV and CDR2 YYDKDF come from the germline V gene (reference sequence). V was cut by 1 base and J by 4 bases, with 12 bases left in between. As DNA, the CDR3 is TGTGCCACCAGCAGAGGGGGGGTGATGCCAGATACGCAGTATTTT. Its translation: CATSRGGVMPDTQYF.

The V gene is TRBV6-5, the J gene TRBJ1-1, with 7 bases fitting TRBD1. This CDR3 spans 14 amino acids. Germline CDR1 and CDR2: MNHEY and SVGAGI. J lost 4 bases, V lost 6 bases, and 8 bases had no gene match. The CDR3 nucleotides are TGTGCCAGCAGAGGCCGACAGGGTACCACTGAAGCTTTCTTT. It yields the protein CASRGRQGTTEAFF.

This clone was recorded a few times. The chain recombines TRBV6-1 with TRBJ1-2, with D unresolved. Germline CDR1 is MNHNS and CDR2 is SASEGT. CDR3 size: 14 residues. The V end was cut by 2 bases, the J end by 2 bases, with 9 bases between. This CDR3 reads CASSESRSNYGYTF. The CDR3 DNA reads as TGTGCCAGCAGTGAAAGCCGTTCGAACTATGGCTACACCTTC.

The rearrangement joins TRBV6-5 to TRBJ1-5; unclear D gene. From germline, CDR1 is MNHEY and CDR2 SVGAGI. The CDR3 has 13 residues. V was shortened by 7 bases and J by 0 bases, with 7 bases between the two germline ends. CDR3 sequence: CASIQSSNQPQHF. CDR3 bases: TGTGCCAGCATCCAATCTAGCAATCAGCCCCAGCATTTT.

V is TRBV11-2 and J is TRBJ1-3; 9 nucleotides match TRBD1. Germline CDR1 reads SGHAT; CDR2 reads FQNNGV. This CDR3 contains 17 residues. V shed 5 bases and J 2 bases; nucleotides not matched to a gene: 10. The CDR3 nucleotides read TGTGCCAGCAGCCCAAAGGGACAGGGTGTTCCTGGAAACACCATATATTTT. Translation: CASSPKGQGVPGNTIYF.

This clone has a single count. The CDR3 loop is CASSYSPSTEAFF. For the CDR3, the DNA is TGTGCCAGCAGTTACTCCCCGAGCACTGAAGCTTTCTTT. The rearrangement joins TRBV6-5 to TRBJ1-1; no definite D call. This CDR3 spans 13 amino acids. Trimming removed 0 bases from V and 4 bases from J, with 6 bases in between. Germline V gives CDR1 MNHEY, CDR2 SVGAGI.

This clone was seen only a few times. This sequence joins TRBV6-5 and TRBJ2-5; TRBD1 is a possible D gene (6 bases). CDR3 length: 16 residues. V lost 2 bases and J 2 bases, leaving 15 bases between the germline ends. Germline assignment: CDR1 MNHEY and CDR2 SVGAGI. CDR3 nucleotides: TGTGCCAGCAGTTACCCGGGACGGACAGTACAAGAGACCCAGTACTTC. This codes for CASSYPGRTVQETQYF.

This sequence joins TRBV2 and TRBJ2-7; D is uncertain. Germline CDR1 reads SNHLY; CDR2 reads FYNNEI. The CDR3 extends over 12 amino acids. V was shortened by 8 bases and J by 5 bases, with 13 bases between the two germline ends. The CDR3 protein is CASGSSRHEQYF. The CDR3 region has the DNA TGTGCCAGCGGTAGTAGCCGGCACGAGCAGTACTTC.

The rearrangement links TRBV19 to TRBJ1-3; no clear D. Germline values: CDR1 LNHDA, CDR2 SQIVND (reference sequence). V was cut by 8 bases and J by 0 bases, with 5 bases left in between. The CDR3 has 12 amino acids. The CDR3, as DNA: TGTGCCAGTCACAGCTCTGGAAACACCATATATTTT. This translates into CASHSSGNTIYF.

The chain couples TRBV7-8 to TRBJ2-7; a possible D gene is TRBD1 (6 bases). Per germline, CDR1 SGHVS and CDR2 FQNEAQ. CDR3 length: 17 amino acids. The V end lost 0 bases, the J end lost 4 bases, and 19 bases lay between the germline ends. The CDR3 nucleotides read TGTGCCAGCAGCTTAGCGGATTTTGGCAGGGGATTTTACGAGCAGTACTTC. The encoded protein is CASSLADFGRGFYEQYF.